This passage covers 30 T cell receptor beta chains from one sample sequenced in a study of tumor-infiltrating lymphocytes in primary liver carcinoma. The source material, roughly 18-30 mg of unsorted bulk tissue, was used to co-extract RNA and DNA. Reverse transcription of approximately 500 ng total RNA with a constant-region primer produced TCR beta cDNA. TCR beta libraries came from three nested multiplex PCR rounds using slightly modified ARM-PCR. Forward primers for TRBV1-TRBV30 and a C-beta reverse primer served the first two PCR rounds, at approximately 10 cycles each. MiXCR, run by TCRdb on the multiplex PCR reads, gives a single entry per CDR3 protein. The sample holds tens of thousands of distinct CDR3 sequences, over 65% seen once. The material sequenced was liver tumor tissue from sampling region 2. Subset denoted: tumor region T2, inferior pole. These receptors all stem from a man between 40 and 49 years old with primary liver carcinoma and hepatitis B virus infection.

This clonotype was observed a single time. The DNA of the CDR3 is TGCAGCGTGAGGAGGGAAACCTACAAGCAGTACGTC. Amino acids: CSVRRETYKQYV. This chain links TRBV29-1 with TRBJ2-7, with D possibly matching TRBD2 (6 bases). The CDR3 length is 12 residues. The germline V gene encodes CDR1 SQVTM and CDR2 ANQGSEA.

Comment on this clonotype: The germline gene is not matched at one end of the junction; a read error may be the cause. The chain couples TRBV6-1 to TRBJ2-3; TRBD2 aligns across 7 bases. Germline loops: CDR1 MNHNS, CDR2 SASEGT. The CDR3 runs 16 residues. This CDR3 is CANSQLAGQTTDTQYF. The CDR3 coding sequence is TGTGCCAACAGTCAATTAGCGGGTCAAACCACAGATACGCAGTATTTT.

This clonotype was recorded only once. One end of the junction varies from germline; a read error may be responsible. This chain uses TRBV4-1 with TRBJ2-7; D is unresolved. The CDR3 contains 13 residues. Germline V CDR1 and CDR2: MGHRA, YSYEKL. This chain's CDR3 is CASNQVGTKEQYF. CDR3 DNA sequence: TGCGCCAGCAACCAAGTCGGAACTAAGGAGCAGTACTTC.

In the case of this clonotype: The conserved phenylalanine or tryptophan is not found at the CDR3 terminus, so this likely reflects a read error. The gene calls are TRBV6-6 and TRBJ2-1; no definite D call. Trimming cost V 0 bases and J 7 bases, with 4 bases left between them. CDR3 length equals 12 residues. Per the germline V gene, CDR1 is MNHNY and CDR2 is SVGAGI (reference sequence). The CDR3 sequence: CASSYSVNEQFL. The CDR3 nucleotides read TGTGCCAGCAGTTACTCGGTGAATGAGCAGTTCTTA.

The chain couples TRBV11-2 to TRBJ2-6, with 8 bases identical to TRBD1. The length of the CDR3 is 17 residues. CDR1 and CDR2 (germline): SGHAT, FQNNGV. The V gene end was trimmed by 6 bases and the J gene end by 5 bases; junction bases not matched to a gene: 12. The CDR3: CASSPGQGNSRANVLTF. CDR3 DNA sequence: TGTGCCAGCAGTCCCGGACAGGGCAACTCCAGGGCCAACGTCCTGACTTTC.

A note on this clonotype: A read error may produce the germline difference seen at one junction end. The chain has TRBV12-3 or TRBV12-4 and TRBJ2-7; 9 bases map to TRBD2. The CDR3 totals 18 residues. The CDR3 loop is CSSNLISSTHAGGYEQCF. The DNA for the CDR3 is TGTAGCAGCAATTTAATCTCTAGCACCCACGCGGGAGGGTACGAGCAGTGCTTC.

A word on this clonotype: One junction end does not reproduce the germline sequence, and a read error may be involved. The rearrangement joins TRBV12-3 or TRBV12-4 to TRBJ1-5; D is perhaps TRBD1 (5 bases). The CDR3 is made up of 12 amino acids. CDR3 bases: TGTGCCTGCAGTGACAGCTATCAGCCCCAGCATTTT. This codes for CACSDSYQPQHF.

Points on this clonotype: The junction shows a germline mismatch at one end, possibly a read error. The CDR3 sequence is CAGSLDSTLMTGELFF. The CDR3 DNA sequence: TGTGCCGGCAGCTTGGACTCTACCTTAATGACCGGGGAGCTGTTTTTT. The V and J genes are TRBV5-5 and TRBJ2-2; possible D gene TRBD2, 5 bases. Germline loops: CDR1 SGHKS, CDR2 YYEKEE (reference sequence). The CDR3 extends over 16 amino acids.

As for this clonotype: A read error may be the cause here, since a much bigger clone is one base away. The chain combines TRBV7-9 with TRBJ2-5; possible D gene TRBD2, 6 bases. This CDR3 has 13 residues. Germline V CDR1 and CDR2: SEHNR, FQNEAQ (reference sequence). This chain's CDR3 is CASTLGGRETQYF. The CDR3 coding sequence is TGTGCCAGCACCTTAGGAGGGAGGGAGACCCAGTACTTC. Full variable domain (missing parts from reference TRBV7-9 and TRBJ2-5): DTGVSQNPRHKITKRGQNVTFRCDPISEHNRLYWYRQTLGQGPEFLTYFQNEAQLEKSRLLSDRFSAERPKGSFSTLEIQRTEQGDSAMYLCASTLGGRETQYFGPGTRLLVL.

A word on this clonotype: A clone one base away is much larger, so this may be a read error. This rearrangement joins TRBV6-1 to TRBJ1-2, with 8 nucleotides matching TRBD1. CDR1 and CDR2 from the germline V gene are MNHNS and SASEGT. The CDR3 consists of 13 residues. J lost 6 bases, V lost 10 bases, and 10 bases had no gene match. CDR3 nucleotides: TGTGCCATCGGTGAGTGGACAGGGAATGGCTACACCTTC. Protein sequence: CAIGEWTGNGYTF.

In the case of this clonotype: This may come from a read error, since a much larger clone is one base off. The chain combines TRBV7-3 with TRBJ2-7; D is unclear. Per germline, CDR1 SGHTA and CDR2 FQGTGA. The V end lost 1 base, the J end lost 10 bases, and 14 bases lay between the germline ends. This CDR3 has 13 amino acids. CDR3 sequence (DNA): TGTGCCAGCAGCTTAAGCCTAACTGGCGATCAGTACTTC. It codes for CASSLSLTGDQYF.

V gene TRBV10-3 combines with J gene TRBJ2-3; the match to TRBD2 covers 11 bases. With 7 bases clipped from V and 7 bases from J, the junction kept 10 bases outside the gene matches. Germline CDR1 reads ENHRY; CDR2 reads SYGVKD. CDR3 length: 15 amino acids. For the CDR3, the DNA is TGTGCCATCAATGCTGAGACTAGCGGGACTTATACGCAGTATTTT. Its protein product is CAINAETSGTYTQYF.

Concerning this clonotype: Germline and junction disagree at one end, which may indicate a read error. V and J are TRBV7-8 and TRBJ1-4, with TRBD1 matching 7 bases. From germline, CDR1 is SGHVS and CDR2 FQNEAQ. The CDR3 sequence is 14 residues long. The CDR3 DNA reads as TGTGCCAACAGCCAGGGGGGGACTAATGAAAAACTGTTGTTT. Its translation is CANSQGGTNEKLLF.

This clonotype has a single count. The CDR3 nucleotides read TGTGTCACCAGGCAAGATCAGCCATCCTACAATGAGCAGTTCTTC. As protein: CVTRQDQPSYNEQFF. The J gene is TRBJ2-1, the V gene TRBV11-2; D is undetermined. This CDR3 spans 15 amino acids. Germline CDR1 reads SGHAT; CDR2 reads FQNNGV.

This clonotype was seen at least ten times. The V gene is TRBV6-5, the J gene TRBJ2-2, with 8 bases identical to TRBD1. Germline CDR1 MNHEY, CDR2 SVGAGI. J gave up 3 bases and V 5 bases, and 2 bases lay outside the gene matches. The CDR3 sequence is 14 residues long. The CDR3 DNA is TGTGCCAGCAGTAAACAGGGGGACACCGGGGAGCTGTTTTTT. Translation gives CASSKQGDTGELFF.

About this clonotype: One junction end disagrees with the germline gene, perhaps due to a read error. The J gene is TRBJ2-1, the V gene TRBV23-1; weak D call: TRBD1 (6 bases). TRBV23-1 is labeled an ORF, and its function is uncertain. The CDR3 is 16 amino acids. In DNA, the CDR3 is TGCTCCAGCAGTCAAGACAGGCGTAAAGGCTACAATGAGCAGTTCTTC. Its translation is CSSSQDRRKGYNEQFF.

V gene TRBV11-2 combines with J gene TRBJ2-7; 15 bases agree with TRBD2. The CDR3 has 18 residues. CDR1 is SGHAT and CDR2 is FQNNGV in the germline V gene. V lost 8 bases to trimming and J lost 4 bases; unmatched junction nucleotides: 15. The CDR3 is CASCLSVGLAGGGYEQYF. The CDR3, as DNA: TGTGCCAGCTGTTTATCCGTCGGACTAGCGGGAGGGGGGTACGAGCAGTACTTC.

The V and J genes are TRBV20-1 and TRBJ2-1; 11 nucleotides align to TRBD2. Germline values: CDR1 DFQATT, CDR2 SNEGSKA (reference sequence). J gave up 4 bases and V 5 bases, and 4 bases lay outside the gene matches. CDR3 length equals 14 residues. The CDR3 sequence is CSASTSGNYNEQFF. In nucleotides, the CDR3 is TGCAGTGCTTCGACTAGCGGGAATTACAATGAGCAGTTCTTC.

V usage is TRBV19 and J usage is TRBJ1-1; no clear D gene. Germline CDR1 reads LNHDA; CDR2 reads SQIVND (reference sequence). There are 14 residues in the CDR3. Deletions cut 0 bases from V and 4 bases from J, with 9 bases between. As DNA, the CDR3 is TGTGCCAGTAGTATAGAGGGCCGGTTCACTGAAGCTTTCTTT. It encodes CASSIEGRFTEAFF.

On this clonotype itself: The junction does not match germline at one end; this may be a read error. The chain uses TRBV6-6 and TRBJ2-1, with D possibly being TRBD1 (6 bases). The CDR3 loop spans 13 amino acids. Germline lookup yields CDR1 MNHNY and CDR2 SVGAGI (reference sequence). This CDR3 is CAGKGDICVEQFF. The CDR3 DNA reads TGTGCCGGGAAGGGGGACATCTGCGTTGAGCAGTTCTTT.

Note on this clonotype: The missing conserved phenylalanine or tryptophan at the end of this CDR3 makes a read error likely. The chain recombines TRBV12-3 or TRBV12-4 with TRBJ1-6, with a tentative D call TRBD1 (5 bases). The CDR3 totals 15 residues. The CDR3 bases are TGCGCCAGCAGTCACGATAGGGAGGGGAGAGTACCCCTCCACATT. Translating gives CASSHDREGRVPLHI.

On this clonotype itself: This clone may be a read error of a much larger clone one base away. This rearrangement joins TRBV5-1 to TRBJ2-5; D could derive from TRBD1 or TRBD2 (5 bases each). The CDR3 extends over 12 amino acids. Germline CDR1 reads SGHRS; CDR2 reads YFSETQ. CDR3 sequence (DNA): TGCGTCAGCAGCTTGGGACCCCGAGACCAGTACTTC. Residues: CVSSLGPRDQYF.

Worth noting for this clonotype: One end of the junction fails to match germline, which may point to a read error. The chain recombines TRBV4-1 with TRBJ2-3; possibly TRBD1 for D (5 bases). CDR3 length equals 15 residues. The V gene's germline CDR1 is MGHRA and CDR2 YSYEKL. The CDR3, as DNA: TGCGCCAGCAGCCAAGCCTCGGACATCACAGTTACGCAGTATTTT. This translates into CASSQASDITVTQYF.

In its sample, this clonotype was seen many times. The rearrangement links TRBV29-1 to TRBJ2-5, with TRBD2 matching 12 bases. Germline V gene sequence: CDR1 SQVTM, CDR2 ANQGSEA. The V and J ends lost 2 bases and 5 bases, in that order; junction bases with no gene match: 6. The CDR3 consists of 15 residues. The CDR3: CSVERGGTSGETQYF. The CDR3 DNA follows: TGCAGCGTTGAAAGGGGGGGGACTAGCGGGGAGACCCAGTACTTC.

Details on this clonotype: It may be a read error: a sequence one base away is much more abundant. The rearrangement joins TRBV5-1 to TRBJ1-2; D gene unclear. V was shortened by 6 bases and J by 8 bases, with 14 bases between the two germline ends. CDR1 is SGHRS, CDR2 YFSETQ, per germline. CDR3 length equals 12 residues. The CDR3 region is CASNFTDSGYTF. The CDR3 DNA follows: TGCGCCAGCAACTTCACAGACTCGGGCTACACCTTC. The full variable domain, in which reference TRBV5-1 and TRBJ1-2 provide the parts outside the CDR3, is KAGVTQTPRYLIKTRGQQVTLSCSPISGHRSVSWYQQTPGQGLQFLFEYFSETQRNKGNFPGRFSGRQFSNSRSEMNVSTLELGDSALYLCASNFTDSGYTFGSGTRLTVV.

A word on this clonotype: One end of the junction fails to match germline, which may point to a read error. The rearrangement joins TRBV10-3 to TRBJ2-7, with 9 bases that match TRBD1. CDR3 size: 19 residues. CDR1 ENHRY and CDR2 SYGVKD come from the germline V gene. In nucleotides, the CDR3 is TGTGCCGTCAGTGAGTTCCCCCTCCAGACTGGGACAGGGAACTACGAGCAGTACTTC. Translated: CAVSEFPLQTGTGNYEQYF.

The CDR3 region is CASSPWGQGNNSPLHF. The CDR3 DNA reads TGTGCCAGCAGTCCCTGGGGGCAGGGTAATAATTCACCCCTCCACTTT. The chain uses TRBV6-5 and TRBJ1-6, with D possibly being TRBD1 (6 bases). This CDR3 has 16 amino acids. V was cut by 5 bases and J by 5 bases, with 16 bases left in between. CDR1 MNHEY and CDR2 SVGAGI come from the germline V gene.

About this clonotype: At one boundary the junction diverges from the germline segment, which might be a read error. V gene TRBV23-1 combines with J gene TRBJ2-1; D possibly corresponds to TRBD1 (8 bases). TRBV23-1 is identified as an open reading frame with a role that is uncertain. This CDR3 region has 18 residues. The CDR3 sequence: CASSLSRKYRGGYNEQFF. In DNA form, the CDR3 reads TGCGCCAGCAGTCTATCTCGCAAATACAGGGGGGGCTACAATGAGCAATTCTTC.

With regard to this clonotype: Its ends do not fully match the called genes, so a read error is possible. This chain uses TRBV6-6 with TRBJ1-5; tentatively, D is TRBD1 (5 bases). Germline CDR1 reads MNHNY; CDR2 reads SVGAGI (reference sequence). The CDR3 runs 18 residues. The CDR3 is CACRRDGRAYTGNQPQHF. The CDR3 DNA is TGTGCCTGCAGGCGGGATGGCAGGGCTTATACGGGCAATCAGCCCCAGCATTTT.

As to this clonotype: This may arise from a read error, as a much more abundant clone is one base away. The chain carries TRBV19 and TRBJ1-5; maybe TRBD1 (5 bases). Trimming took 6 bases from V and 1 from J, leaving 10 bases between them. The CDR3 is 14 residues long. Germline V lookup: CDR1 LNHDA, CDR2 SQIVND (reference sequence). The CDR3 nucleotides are TGTGCCAGTAGCCTGACAGTAAGCAATCAGCCCCAGCATTTT. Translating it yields CASSLTVSNQPQHF.